The 19 T cell receptor beta chains presented below share a single source sample, sequenced in a study of blood T cell repertoires in COVID-19. Data came from immunoSEQ multiplex PCR; TCRdb stores just in-frame clones and leaves some out. The top ten hold 5.5% to 7% of the sample, which has nearly 300,000 clones, approximately 89% seen once. Sample: peripheral blood. Receptor source: a woman aged 25 to 39 who had recovered from COVID-19.

The V call is TRBV28, the J call TRBJ1-5; no firm D call. Germline V CDR1 and CDR2: MDHEN, SYDVKM. The V end was cut by 5 bases, the J end by 7 bases, with 9 bases between. The CDR3 consists of 12 residues. CDR3: CASSVGSQPQHF. The CDR3 DNA reads as TGTGCCAGCAGTGTCGGGTCCCAGCCCCAGCATTTT.

The chain has TRBV5-1 and TRBJ2-1; 13 bases are a match to TRBD2. With 6 bases clipped from V and 0 bases from J, the junction kept 6 bases outside the gene matches. Germline V gene sequence: CDR1 SGHRS, CDR2 YFSETQ. The CDR3 runs 17 residues. The DNA of the CDR3 is TGCGCCAGCACCCGACTAGCGGGGGGCGGCTCCTACAATGAGCAGTTCTTC. Protein: CASTRLAGGGSYNEQFF.

The rearrangement uses TRBV7-2 and TRBJ2-7; no definite D call. The CDR3 is made up of 14 amino acids. Trimming took 5 bases from V and 0 from J, leaving 11 bases between them. Germline CDR1 SGHTA, CDR2 FQGNSA. CDR3 nucleotide sequence: TGTGCCAGCAGCCTGTCCTATAGCTCCTACGAGCAGTACTTC. Amino acid sequence: CASSLSYSSYEQYF.

The rearrangement uses TRBV28 and TRBJ1-5; D unclear. Germline CDR1 reads MDHEN; CDR2 reads SYDVKM. The V end was cut by 2 bases, the J end by 0 bases, with 8 bases between. CDR3 length equals 15 residues. The CDR3 spells CASSLTQNSNQPQHF. The CDR3 nucleotides are TGTGCCAGCAGTTTAACACAGAATAGCAATCAGCCCCAGCATTTT.

The rearrangement uses TRBV4-2 and TRBJ2-5, with TRBD2 matching over 8 bases. The junction had 10 bases not matched to a gene; V was cut back by 0 bases and J by 4 bases. This CDR3 has 17 residues. From germline, CDR1 is LGHNA and CDR2 YNFKEQ. The CDR3 DNA follows: TGTGCCAGCAGCCAAGATTTGTCGGGGGGGTTACGAGAGACCCAGTACTTC. This translates into CASSQDLSGGLRETQYF.

The chain carries TRBV3-1 (or the pseudogene TRBV3-2) and TRBJ2-1; 7 bases fit TRBD2. CDR1 is LGHDT, CDR2 YNNKEL, per germline (reference sequence). Trimming cost V 0 bases and J 2 bases; bases outside gene matches: 7. The CDR3 loop spans 17 amino acids. The CDR3 coding sequence is TGTGCCAGCAGCCAAGATGGGCTAGCGGAAACCTACAATGAGCAGTTCTTC. Protein: CASSQDGLAETYNEQFF.

The chain joins TRBV20-1 to TRBJ2-7; TRBD2 matches 11 bases. Germline CDR1 is DFQATT and CDR2 is SNEGSKA (reference sequence). The trim removed 3 bases at V and 4 bases at J, leaving 11 bases unmatched. The CDR3 covers 16 residues. The CDR3 here is CSASGVAGGPAYEQYF. The CDR3 nucleotides read TGCAGTGCTAGTGGGGTAGCGGGGGGGCCCGCGTACGAGCAGTACTTC.

The V gene is TRBV27, the J gene TRBJ2-7, with D unclear. This CDR3 region has 13 residues. Germline V CDR1 and CDR2: MNHEY, SMNVEV (reference sequence). V lost 0 bases to trimming and J lost 4 bases, with 7 bases between them. CDR3 residues: CASSLSPQYEQYF. As DNA, the CDR3 is TGTGCCAGCAGTTTATCCCCACAATACGAGCAGTACTTC.

The V call is TRBV19, the J call TRBJ1-2; TRBD1 matches at 12 bases. CDR1 and CDR2 (germline): LNHDA, SQIVND (reference sequence). The ends lost 6 bases at V and 9 bases at J; junction bases unmatched: 8. CDR3 length: 14 amino acids. Here the CDR3 reads CASSPGQGASSYTF. The CDR3 region has the DNA TGTGCCAGTAGCCCGGGACAGGGGGCCTCCAGCTACACCTTC.

This clone was seen just once. The chain uses TRBV12-3 or TRBV12-4 and TRBJ2-7; tentatively, D is TRBD1 (5 bases). This CDR3 has 13 residues. Trimming removed 3 bases at V and 5 bases at J, with 11 bases between. CDR3 DNA: TGTGCCAGCAGTTTGGGGCAGGGAAACGAGCAGTACTTC. This codes for CASSLGQGNEQYF.

The gene calls are TRBV28 and TRBJ1-2; possible D gene TRBD1, 6 bases. There are 14 residues in the CDR3. Deletions cut 5 bases from V and 2 bases from J, with 12 bases between. Germline assignment: CDR1 MDHEN and CDR2 SYDVKM. CDR3 protein: CASSRGQPNYGYTF. In DNA form, the CDR3 reads TGTGCCAGCAGTCGAGGACAGCCGAACTATGGCTACACCTTC.

This clone was detected once. The rearrangement joins TRBV28 to TRBJ2-3; 9 bases agree with TRBD2. Unmatched junction bases numbered 6, after V lost 3 bases and J lost 2 bases. The CDR3 covers 16 residues. Germline CDR1 reads MDHEN; CDR2 reads SYDVKM. This CDR3 reads CASSLIGGGDTDTQYF. CDR3 nucleotides: TGTGCCAGCAGTTTGATTGGCGGGGGGGACACAGATACGCAGTATTTT.

This chain connects TRBV10-3 to TRBJ2-5, with 7 positions matching TRBD1. The CDR3 is 15 amino acids. Germline values: CDR1 ENHRY, CDR2 SYGVKD. V lost 0 bases and J lost 5; bases outside the gene matches: 6. The CDR3 protein is CAISESRTGRETQYF. The CDR3 nucleotides read TGTGCCATCAGTGAGTCGAGGACAGGTCGTGAGACCCAGTACTTC.

In this sample, this clone turned up once. This chain joins TRBV3-1 (or the pseudogene TRBV3-2) and TRBJ2-7; tentative D call: TRBD1 (5 bases). CDR3 length: 13 amino acids. Germline values: CDR1 LGHDT, CDR2 YNNKEL (reference sequence). V lost 1 base, J lost 7 bases, and 11 bases lay in between. The CDR3 nucleotides read TGTGCCAGCAGCCAAGCTGTCCAGGGAGAGCAGTACTTC. It yields the protein CASSQAVQGEQYF.

V is TRBV29-1 and J is TRBJ2-1, with D maybe TRBD2 (6 bases). The CDR3 is made up of 13 amino acids. From germline, CDR1 is SQVTM and CDR2 ANQGSEA. V was clipped by 4 bases and J by 4 bases, with 11 bases between them. The CDR3 DNA reads as TGCAGCGTTGGCGGGGCACAGTACAATGAGCAGTTCTTC. Its translation is CSVGGAQYNEQFF.

This clone was recorded only once. V is TRBV28 and J is TRBJ1-5, with D perhaps TRBD1 (5 bases). CDR1 is MDHEN and CDR2 is SYDVKM in the germline V gene. The V and J ends lost 8 bases and 7 bases respectively, with 21 bases between them. The CDR3 extends over 15 amino acids. In nucleotides, the CDR3 is TGTGCCAGCTACGGCGGGGCAGGGCGGGGGCAGCCCCAGCATTTT. Protein product: CASYGGAGRGQPQHF.

This clone was seen at least ten times. The chain employs TRBV14 and TRBJ1-3; no reliable D call. The CDR3 consists of 12 residues. V lost 0 bases, J lost 9 bases, and 6 bases lay in between. Germline V lookup: CDR1 SGHDN, CDR2 FVKESK. CDR3 region: CASSQDRVTIYF. Written as DNA, the CDR3 is TGTGCCAGCAGCCAAGACCGAGTCACCATATATTTT.

A word on this clone: Different DNA sequences within this sample yield the same CDR3. V usage is TRBV5-1 and J usage is TRBJ2-5; D call uncertain. V lost 0 bases to trimming and J lost 2 bases, with 8 bases between them. Germline-derived CDR1 and CDR2 are SGHRS and YFSETQ. The CDR3 runs 14 residues. In nucleotides, the CDR3 is TGCGCCAGCAGCTTGGGGGCTGCACAAGAGACCCAGTACTTC. Protein product: CASSLGAAQETQYF.

This clone was picked up a small number of times. V gene TRBV7-9 combines with J gene TRBJ2-7; possible D gene TRBD1, 5 bases. Trimming stripped 8 bases from V and 5 bases from J, with 19 bases between. Looked up from germline, CDR1 is SEHNR and CDR2 is FQNEAQ (reference sequence). CDR3 length: 14 residues. CDR3 nucleotides: TGTGCCAGCGCCCCCCCAGGGCGTCACCACGAGCAGTACTTC. This gives the protein CASAPPGRHHEQYF.